This section outlines one T cell receptor (beta chain) sequence together with its context. The source of the sample is a study of T cell changes during pregnancy in multiple sclerosis. Germline V CDR1 and CDR2: SGHAT, FQDESV (reference sequence). V lost 4 bases and J 2 bases, leaving 17 bases between the germline ends. There are 16 residues in the CDR3. Clones were sequenced by immunoSEQ multiplex PCR, and TCRdb holds only the in-frame ones, with some missing. The sample comprises under 35,000 clones, about 90% of which are singletons, and about 0.5% rests with the top ten. The chain couples TRBV11-1 to TRBJ2-5, with a possible D match to TRBD2 (5 bases). This TCR was recovered from a female donor in good health, enrolled as a control in a pregnancy study. This sample comprised CD4+ T cells from peripheral blood mononuclear cells, obtained in the third trimester of pregnancy. The chain's CDR3 is CASSSSVGGGQETQYF. The CDR3 DNA sequence: TGTGCCAGCAGCTCATCGGTAGGAGGTGGGCAAGAGACCCAGTACTTC.